The present T cell receptor (beta chain) was sequenced within a study of neurological immune-mediated disorders. After removal of 5 bases from V and 8 bases from J, the junction contained 9 bases not matched to a gene. The CDR3 is made up of 14 amino acids. Germline V gene lookup returns CDR1 MGHDK and CDR2 SYGVNS. TCRdb reprocessed the 5' RACE reads via MiXCR and lists one record per CDR3 protein. There are 57,000 or so distinct CDR3 sequences in the sample; over 10% occur only once, and approximately 1.8% lies in the top ten. This TCR was sampled from a man aged 60 to 75 in good health. Specimen: PBMCs. V gene TRBV25-1 combines with J gene TRBJ1-1; 9 bases map to TRBD1. DNA of the CDR3: TGTGCCAGCAGTAACCGGGACAGGGCATGGGAAGCTTTCTTT. Translated: CASSNRDRAWEAFF.